This T cell receptor (beta chain) comes out of a study of CD8+ T cells in alopecia areata. Treatment meaning: oral pan-JAK inhibitor, 5-10 mg twice daily. Sorted populations comprised CD4+ and CD8+ T cells obtained from PBMCs. The length of the CDR3 is 16 residues. Trimming left V 1 base short and J 0 bases short, with 11 bases between. The germline V gene has CDR1 PRHDT and CDR2 FYEKMQ (reference sequence). It was cDNA, reverse transcribed from extracted RNA, that served as the sequencing template. The protocol was immunoSEQ multiplex PCR, while the TCRdb copy is restricted to in-frame clones and leaves out a portion. Among roughly 180,000 clones listed, approximately 55% were seen once.

The chain uses TRBV13 and TRBJ2-3, with D perhaps matching TRBD1 (5 bases). The source was CD8+ T cells sorted from blood, collected at week 24, from a patient treated with tofacitinib. The TCR originated in a human donor with alopecia areata. CDR3 in amino acids: CASSLEGITSTDTQYF. The CDR3 DNA is TGTGCCAGCAGCTTAGAGGGGATTACTAGCACAGATACGCAGTATTTT.